The 30 T cell receptor beta chains reported below all come from one sample, sequenced in a study of T-cell reconstitution after alpha-beta-depleted transplantation in children. Library preparation (for TCRbeta) was performed with unique molecular identifiers. TCRdb redid the calling of the PCR reads with MiXCR, one entry per CDR3 protein. The table has some 300,000 distinct CDR3 sequences, about 9.3% seen once. The specimen comprised PBMCs from the stem cell graft donor, sampled from the stem cell graft. The receptors stem from a human donor who donated a stem cell graft to a child with acute lymphoblastic leukemia.

The gene calls are TRBV4-2 and TRBJ2-3, with 7 bases identical to TRBD1. The germline CDR1 and CDR2 sequences are LGHNA and YNFKEQ. This CDR3 spans 22 amino acids. The V segment lost 1 base and the J segment 1 base; nucleotides outside the gene matches: 23. The CDR3 protein is CASSQALRQGSTSPRRTDTQYF. The CDR3 coding sequence is TGTGCCAGCAGCCAAGCTTTACGACAGGGCTCTACGTCACCCCGACGCACAGATACGCAGTATTTT.

This chain connects TRBV11-2 to TRBJ1-1; D is possibly TRBD1 (6 bases). CDR1 and CDR2 (germline): SGHAT, FQNNGV. V dropped 1 base and J dropped 4 bases, with 16 bases sitting between them. This CDR3 spans 16 amino acids. The CDR3 nucleotides are TGTGCCAGCAGCTTAGGGTGGGGGGGGCCGGGCACTGAAGCTTTCTTT. Translation: CASSLGWGGPGTEAFF.

This sequence joins TRBV2 and TRBJ2-1, with TRBD2 identical over 11 bases. This CDR3 spans 15 amino acids. CDR1 is SNHLY and CDR2 is FYNNEI in the germline V gene. V gave up 7 bases and J gave up 2 bases; unmatched junction bases: 4. CDR3 sequence: CASTSGLAAYNEQFF. The CDR3 DNA follows: TGTGCCAGCACTTCGGGACTAGCGGCCTACAATGAGCAGTTCTTC.

This clonotype turned up a few times. The rearrangement joins TRBV5-1 to TRBJ1-1; D ambiguous. The germline CDR1 and CDR2 sequences are SGHRS and YFSETQ. CDR3 size: 13 residues. V was shortened by 5 bases and J by 3 bases, with 11 bases between the two germline ends. The CDR3 here is CASREEVDTEAFF. Written as DNA, the CDR3 is TGCGCCAGCAGAGAGGAGGTGGACACTGAAGCTTTCTTT.

This clonotype was seen a few times. The CDR3 here is CAIGLAGGLNEQFF. CDR3 DNA sequence: TGTGCCATCGGGCTAGCGGGTGGGCTCAATGAGCAGTTCTTC. The chain couples TRBV10-3 to TRBJ2-1, with 8 bases that match TRBD2. The CDR3 has 14 residues. The ends lost 8 bases at V and 6 bases at J; junction bases unmatched: 9. CDR1 and CDR2 (germline): ENHRY, SYGVKD.

This clonotype has only a few counts. This sequence joins TRBV20-1 and TRBJ2-7; D unclear. Germline V gene data show CDR1 as DFQATT and CDR2 as SNEGSKA (reference sequence). This CDR3 is 11 amino acids long. V gave up 0 bases and J gave up 6 bases, with 6 bases separating them. The CDR3: CSARDEPEQYF. CDR3 bases: TGCAGTGCTAGAGATGAACCCGAGCAGTACTTC.

This clonotype occurred many times. The chain couples TRBV13 to TRBJ2-3; 9 bases are shared with TRBD1. The ends lost 5 bases at V and 4 bases at J; junction bases unmatched: 10. Germline CDR1 reads PRHDT; CDR2 reads FYEKMQ (reference sequence). The CDR3 loop spans 16 amino acids. CDR3 in DNA: TGTGCCAGCAGCCGGGCGGGACAGGGAGCGGCAGATACGCAGTATTTT. This translates into CASSRAGQGAADTQYF. Full variable domain (rest looked up from reference TRBV13 and TRBJ2-3): AAGVIQSPRHLIKEKRETATLKCYPIPRHDTVYWYQQGPGQDPQFLISFYEKMQSDKGSIPDRFSAQQFSDYHSELNMSSLELGDSALYFCASSRAGQGAADTQYFGPGTRLTVL.

The sample holds a few counts of this clonotype. The chain recombines TRBV2 with TRBJ2-5; D possibly corresponds to TRBD2 (5 bases). The CDR3 length is 12 residues. Germline assignment: CDR1 SNHLY and CDR2 FYNNEI. V lost 7 bases, J lost 5 bases, and 11 bases lay in between. The CDR3 coding sequence is TGTGCCAGCAATGAGGAGGAGGAGACCCAGTACTTC. It yields the protein CASNEEEETQYF. Based on the CDR3 plus reference TRBV2 and TRBJ2-5, the full variable domain is EPEVTQTPSHQVTQMGQEVILRCVPISNHLYFYWYRQILGQKVEFLVSFYNNEISEKSEIFDDQFSVERPDGSNFTLKIRSTKLEDSAMYFCASNEEEETQYFGPGTRLLVL.

This clonotype occurred a few times. V usage is TRBV4-1 and J usage is TRBJ1-1; no clear D gene. The CDR3 has 16 residues. Between the trimmed V and J ends, which lost 0 bases and 0 bases, there was a span of 11 bases. Germline V gene lookup returns CDR1 MGHRA and CDR2 YSYEKL. The chain's CDR3 is CASSQDRVEVNTEAFF. As DNA, the CDR3 is TGCGCCAGCAGCCAAGATCGCGTAGAAGTGAACACTGAAGCTTTCTTT.

This chain links TRBV20-1 with TRBJ2-7; D may be TRBD2 (5 bases). This CDR3 comprises 14 residues. Germline CDR1 and CDR2: DFQATT and SNEGSKA (reference sequence). The V end was cut by 5 bases, the J end by 0 bases, with 14 bases between. CDR3 in amino acids: CSAVLAPSSYEQYF. The CDR3 DNA reads TGCAGTGCTGTGCTAGCTCCCAGCTCCTACGAGCAGTACTTC.

This clonotype was detected a few times. The chain employs TRBV7-9 and TRBJ2-1; D is uncertain. This CDR3 is built from 12 residues. Deletions cut 4 bases from V and 5 bases from J, with 6 bases between. The germline gives CDR1 SEHNR, CDR2 FQNEAQ (reference sequence). The CDR3 DNA follows: TGTGCCAGCAGCTCAAGAAACAATGAGCAGTTCTTC. It is translated as CASSSRNNEQFF.

A remark on this clonotype: Just one base apart from a much larger clone, this may be a read error. This rearrangement joins TRBV28 to TRBJ1-2; tentative D call: TRBD1 (5 bases). This CDR3 contains 13 residues. Germline loops: CDR1 MDHEN, CDR2 SYDVKM. The CDR3 region has the DNA TGTGCCAGTGAGAGACAGAGCGGATCTGGCGACACCTTC. It encodes CASERQSGSGDTF.

There are a few counts of this clonotype. The chain carries TRBV29-1 and TRBJ2-3, with D perhaps matching TRBD1 (6 bases). Germline V gene data show CDR1 as SQVTM and CDR2 as ANQGSEA. This CDR3 comprises 13 residues. V dropped 0 bases and J dropped 7 bases, with 11 bases sitting between them. This chain's CDR3 is CSVEDRDTYTQYF. For the CDR3, the DNA is TGCAGCGTTGAAGATCGGGACACCTATACGCAGTATTTT.

J is TRBJ1-6 and V is TRBV20-1; D is uncertain. Germline CDR1 DFQATT, CDR2 SNEGSKA (reference sequence). The CDR3 covers 16 residues. The V end was cut by 5 bases, the J end by 7 bases, with 21 bases between. CDR3 nucleotide sequence: TGCAGTGCTGCTCGGACTCCCTCGGGGTGGAATTCACCCCTCCACTTT. Translating it yields CSAARTPSGWNSPLHF.

This sequence joins TRBV29-1 and TRBJ2-1; 7 bases are shared with TRBD2. The CDR3 spans 13 residues. Losses at the gene ends were 2 bases for V and 7 bases for J; bases not matched to a gene: 5. CDR1 and CDR2 (germline): SQVTM, ANQGSEA. Written as DNA, the CDR3 is TGCAGCGTTGAACTGCTAGCGGTAAATGAGCAGTTCTTC. Protein product: CSVELLAVNEQFF.

A few counts support this clonotype. CDR3 region: CASSLAPGGRFTDTQYF. The CDR3 DNA reads as TGTGCCAGCAGCTTAGCACCAGGGGGGAGGTTCACAGATACGCAGTATTTT. V usage is TRBV7-2 and J usage is TRBJ2-3; D is perhaps TRBD1 (7 bases). CDR1 and CDR2 (germline): SGHTA, FQGNSA. The CDR3 has 17 residues. Trimming pared 0 bases from V and 2 bases from J, leaving 15 bases between.

In its sample, this clonotype was seen a few times. The rearrangement links TRBV20-1 to TRBJ1-6, with TRBD1 identical over 7 bases. The V gene end was trimmed by 6 bases and the J gene end by 5 bases; junction bases not matched to a gene: 10. This CDR3 is 15 amino acids long. The germline V gene has CDR1 DFQATT and CDR2 SNEGSKA (reference sequence). CDR3 DNA sequence: TGCAGTGCGCCCACAGGGGTTAGGAATAATTCACCCCTCCACTTT. This gives the protein CSAPTGVRNNSPLHF.

This clonotype was counted ten times or more. The chain links TRBV4-1 to TRBJ2-7; 12 bases are a match to TRBD2. The germline gives CDR1 MGHRA, CDR2 YSYEKL. The CDR3 runs 17 residues. The V gene end was trimmed by 2 bases and the J gene end by 2 bases; junction bases not matched to a gene: 7. CDR3: CASSQPPLAGGTYEQYF. The CDR3 coding sequence is TGCGCCAGCAGCCAACCTCCCCTAGCGGGAGGGACCTACGAGCAGTACTTC.

The J gene is TRBJ1-3, the V gene TRBV5-1; D is unclear. Germline V CDR1 and CDR2: SGHRS, YFSETQ. V was trimmed by 4 bases and J by 4 bases, leaving 21 bases between them. This CDR3 has 17 residues. Here the CDR3 reads CASSLDGPWKGGNTIYF. The DNA for the CDR3 is TGCGCCAGCAGCCTGGACGGCCCTTGGAAGGGCGGAAACACCATATATTTT.

This chain joins TRBV7-2 and TRBJ2-3; D assignment may be TRBD1 or TRBD2 (6 bases each). The CDR3 has 15 residues. Germline CDR1 is SGHTA and CDR2 is FQGNSA. With 6 bases removed from V and 6 bases from J, the gap between germline ends came to 19 bases. DNA for the CDR3: TGTGCCAGCAGTCAAGCCCAGGGGAGGTCGGATACGCAGTATTTT. Amino acids: CASSQAQGRSDTQYF.

This clonotype has just a few counts. This chain links TRBV7-9 with TRBJ2-7; D gene uncertain. The CDR3 runs to 17 residues. V dropped 0 bases and J dropped 0 bases, with 15 bases sitting between them. Germline V gives CDR1 SEHNR, CDR2 FQNEAQ (reference sequence). In DNA, the CDR3 is TGTGCCAGCAGCTTAGCGCTAAGGGTCAACAACTCCTACGAGCAGTACTTC. This sequence encodes CASSLALRVNNSYEQYF.

In its sample, this clonotype was seen a few times. The rearrangement links TRBV6-2 or TRBV6-3 to TRBJ2-2, with a tentative D call TRBD2 (5 bases). Looked up from germline, CDR1 is MNHEY and CDR2 is SVGEGT. Deletions cut 4 bases from V and 1 base from J, with 7 bases between. The length of the CDR3 is 14 residues. The CDR3 DNA reads TGTGCCAGCAGTTGGGCGGGGAACACCGGGGAGCTGTTTTTT. Its translation is CASSWAGNTGELFF.

This clonotype was seen a few times. V and J are TRBV6-2 or TRBV6-3 and TRBJ2-1, with TRBD2 identical over 9 bases. Per germline, CDR1 MNHEY and CDR2 SVGEGT. Trimming cost V 2 bases and J 0 bases; bases outside gene matches: 8. This CDR3 region has 18 residues. The CDR3 loop is CASSYGGYSGSSYNEQFF. In nucleotides, the CDR3 is TGTGCCAGCAGTTACGGCGGGTATAGCGGGAGCTCCTACAATGAGCAGTTCTTC.

The chain couples TRBV20-1 to TRBJ2-7; 10 bases line up with TRBD2. This CDR3 is 14 amino acids long. V was pared by 6 bases and J by 2 bases, with 7 bases of the junction left unmatched. Per the germline V gene, CDR1 is DFQATT and CDR2 is SNEGSKA (reference sequence). The chain's CDR3 is CSASLLAGAYEQYF. In DNA, the CDR3 is TGCAGTGCCTCCCTTCTAGCGGGAGCCTACGAGCAGTACTTC.

This clonotype showed up just a few times. The chain joins TRBV7-9 to TRBJ2-4; the match to TRBD2 covers 7 bases. The CDR3 loop spans 17 amino acids. Germline trimming cut 5 bases from V and 0 bases from J; bases unmatched to any gene: 10. Germline V gene sequence: CDR1 SEHNR, CDR2 FQNEAQ (reference sequence). CDR3 sequence reads: CASSPQLAALAKNIQYF. The CDR3 DNA follows: TGTGCCAGCAGCCCACAGCTAGCGGCACTAGCCAAAAACATTCAGTACTTC. Drawing the rest from reference TRBV7-9 and TRBJ2-4, the complete variable domain is DTGVSQNPRHKITKRGQNVTFRCDPISEHNRLYWYRQTLGQGPEFLTYFQNEAQLEKSRLLSDRFSAERPKGSFSTLEIQRTEQGDSAMYLCASSPQLAALAKNIQYFGAGTRLSVL.

This clonotype was counted at least ten times. The chain uses TRBV4-3 and TRBJ2-7; TRBD2 agrees at 9 bases. Losses at the gene ends were 2 bases for V and 4 bases for J; bases not matched to a gene: 9. CDR3 length equals 16 residues. Germline lookup yields CDR1 LGHNA and CDR2 YSLEER. The CDR3 DNA is TGCGCCAGCAGCCAATCTATAGCGGGAGTGGGTTACGAGCAGTACTTC. Encoded protein: CASSQSIAGVGYEQYF.

This chain uses TRBV29-1 with TRBJ2-5; the match to TRBD2 covers 7 bases. V dropped 0 bases and J dropped 5; count of bases not matched to a gene: 3. CDR1 and CDR2 from the germline V gene are SQVTM and ANQGSEA. This CDR3 comprises 13 residues. Written as DNA, the CDR3 is TGCAGCGTTGAAGATCCCGGGAGGGAGACCCAGTACTTC. It encodes CSVEDPGRETQYF. The entire variable domain, with the rest obtained from reference TRBV29-1 and TRBJ2-5, is as follows: SAVISQKPSRDICQRGTSLTIQCQVDSQVTMMFWYRQQPGQSLTLIATANQGSEATYESGFVIDKFPISRPNLTFSTLTVSNMSPEDSSIYLCSVEDPGRETQYFGPGTRLLVL.

Here the CDR3 reads CASSLAGGVYNEQFF. CDR3 coding DNA: TGTGCCAGCAGTTTAGCGGGAGGAGTGTACAATGAGCAGTTCTTC. This chain links TRBV28 with TRBJ2-1; TRBD2 agrees at 8 bases. V was pared by 2 bases and J by 4 bases, with 4 bases of the junction left unmatched. The CDR3 runs 15 residues. From germline, CDR1 is MDHEN and CDR2 SYDVKM. The full variable domain, its missing parts supplied by reference TRBV28 and TRBJ2-1, is DVKVTQSSRYLVKRTGEKVFLECVQDMDHENMFWYRQDPGLGLRLIYFSYDVKMKEKGDIPEGYSVSREKKERFSLILESASTNQTSMYLCASSLAGGVYNEQFFGPGTRLTVL.

V is TRBV5-1 and J is TRBJ2-1, with 10 bases that match TRBD2. In germline, CDR1 is SGHRS, CDR2 YFSETQ. This CDR3 is built from 16 residues. Unmatched junction bases numbered 8, after V lost 4 bases and J lost 4 bases. CDR3 nucleotide sequence: TGCGCCAGCAGCCTGGGAGGGACTAGCGAGTACAATGAGCAGTTCTTC. Translating gives CASSLGGTSEYNEQFF.

This clonotype occurred a few times. The V gene is TRBV6-1, the J gene TRBJ1-4; D is undetermined. CDR1 and CDR2 (germline): MNHNS, SASEGT. This CDR3 is built from 15 residues. The V and J ends lost 3 bases and 8 bases respectively, with 16 bases between them. The CDR3: CASSDLWAADEKLFF. CDR3 DNA: TGTGCCAGCAGTGACCTTTGGGCAGCGGACGAAAAACTGTTTTTT.